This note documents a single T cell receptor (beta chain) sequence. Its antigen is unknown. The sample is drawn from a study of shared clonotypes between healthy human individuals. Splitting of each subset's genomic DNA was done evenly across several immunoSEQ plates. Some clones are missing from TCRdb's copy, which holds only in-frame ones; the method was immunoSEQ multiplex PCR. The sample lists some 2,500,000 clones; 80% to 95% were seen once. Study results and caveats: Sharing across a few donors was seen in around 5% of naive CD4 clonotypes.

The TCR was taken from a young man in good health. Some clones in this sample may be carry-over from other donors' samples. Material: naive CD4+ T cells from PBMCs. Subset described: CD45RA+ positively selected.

The CDR3: CASSSGLAGLSYEQYF. The CDR3 region has the DNA TGTGCCAGCAGCTCGGGACTAGCGGGCCTCTCCTACGAGCAGTACTTC. This chain links TRBV7-6 with TRBJ2-7, with 12 bases identical to TRBD2. Germline lookup yields CDR1 SGHVS and CDR2 FNYEAQ. There are 16 residues in the CDR3. The ends lost 4 bases at V and 0 bases at J; junction bases unmatched: 4.